The entry below gives a single T cell receptor beta chain sequence along with its context. Its antigen remains unidentified. Germline CDR1 and CDR2: ENHRY and SYGVKD. The CDR3 sequence is 18 residues long. J was trimmed by 5 bases and V by 2 bases; bases with no gene match: 14. The entry originates in a study of blood T cells in healthy people across ages. Study results and caveats: As naive T cell percentage varied, TCR beta diversity correlated strongly with it. Unsorted PBMC input precluded a conclusive naive versus antigen-experienced comparison.

Total RNA extracted from each sample amounted to at least 6 micrograms. Through a sample-barcoded 5' primer and a J-beta primer mix, a second PCR was run for 7 to 11 cycles. Each cDNA molecule, via a template-switch adaptor with 12 random nucleotides, was tagged. In TCRdb, the 5' RACE reads were re-called with MiXCR into one record per CDR3 protein. The table records about 800,000 distinct CDR3 sequences, 35% to 50% of them present only once. The receptor was derived from a man at least 80 years old in good health. Sequenced material: blood. The chain has TRBV10-3 and TRBJ2-3, with 9 bases identical to TRBD2. CDR3 in amino acids: CAISERGGGATFGDTQYF. CDR3 bases: TGTGCCATCAGTGAGAGAGGCGGGGGGGCCACCTTTGGAGATACGCAGTATTTT.